The 8 T cell receptor beta chains reported below all come from one sample, sequenced in a study of identifying expanded T cells in peripheral blood. TCRdb's table, derived via immunoSEQ multiplex PCR, lists solely in-frame clones and lacks some. The top ten hold 4% to 4.5% of the sample, which has about 91,000 clones, around 88% seen once. Sequenced: blood. The receptors originated from a person aged 18 to 70 in good health.

This chain connects TRBV11-2 to TRBJ2-3; 7 bases agree with TRBD1. Germline loops: CDR1 SGHAT, CDR2 FQNNGV. The trim removed 2 bases at V and 3 bases at J, leaving 5 bases unmatched. The length of the CDR3 is 15 residues. The CDR3 DNA is TGTGCCAGCAGCTTACGAGGGGGCTATACAGATACGCAGTATTTT. Amino acids: CASSLRGGYTDTQYF.

The V gene is TRBV6-1, the J gene TRBJ1-5; tentatively, D is TRBD1 (6 bases). Germline CDR1 reads MNHNS; CDR2 reads SASEGT. V shed 2 bases and J shed 6 bases, with 8 bases lying between them. This CDR3 spans 13 amino acids. This CDR3 reads CASSELQGQPQHF. The CDR3 DNA reads as TGTGCCAGCAGTGAATTACAGGGTCAGCCCCAGCATTTT.

V and J are TRBV7-2 and TRBJ1-4, with a possible D match to TRBD1 (6 bases). The germline V gene has CDR1 SGHTA and CDR2 FQGNSA. Trimming removed 1 base from V and 3 bases from J, with 18 bases in between. The CDR3 contains 18 residues. CDR3 sequence reads: CASSLVSGAVLANEKLFF. CDR3 DNA sequence: TGTGCCAGCAGCTTAGTCTCAGGGGCTGTTTTGGCTAATGAAAAACTGTTTTTT.

This chain connects TRBV7-3 to TRBJ2-1, with TRBD2 identical over 7 bases. The CDR3 extends over 15 amino acids. Germline V gives CDR1 SGHTA, CDR2 FQGTGA. V gave up 2 bases and J gave up 0 bases; unmatched junction bases: 1. CDR3 coding DNA: TGTGCCAGCAGCTTAGGCGGGGGCTCCTACAATGAGCAGTTCTTC. This codes for CASSLGGGSYNEQFF. Supplemented by reference TRBV7-3 and TRBJ2-1, the full variable domain reads GAGVSQTPSNKVTEKGKYVELRCDPISGHTALYWYRQSLGQGPEFLIYFQGTGAADDSGLPNDRFFAVRPEGSVSTLKIQRTERGDSAVYLCASSLGGGSYNEQFFGPGTRLTVL.

The J gene is TRBJ1-6, the V gene TRBV2; no clear D gene. The CDR3 is made up of 13 amino acids. Trimming took off 6 bases at V and 5 bases at J, with 8 bases between the two ends. Germline CDR1 and CDR2: SNHLY and FYNNEI. CDR3 nucleotides: TGTGCCAGCAGGGACGGTGATAATTCACCCCTCCACTTT. It codes for CASRDGDNSPLHF.

This chain links TRBV28 with TRBJ2-1; 9 nucleotides match TRBD1. The V and J ends lost 4 bases and 8 bases, in that order; junction bases with no gene match: 9. There are 15 residues in the CDR3. Germline V CDR1 and CDR2: MDHEN, SYDVKM. The CDR3 sequence is CASSSGTGIRDEQFF. The CDR3 DNA reads as TGTGCCAGCAGTTCCGGGACAGGGATTAGGGATGAGCAGTTCTTC.

This sequence joins TRBV28 and TRBJ2-5; TRBD1 is a possible D gene (6 bases). Germline CDR1 is MDHEN and CDR2 is SYDVKM. The V and J ends lost 5 bases and 5 bases respectively, with 9 bases between them. CDR3 size: 12 residues. This chain's CDR3 is CASSTGPETQYF. The DNA of the CDR3 is TGTGCCAGCAGTACAGGGCCCGAGACCCAGTACTTC.

J is TRBJ1-2 and V is TRBV27; possibly TRBD1 for D (6 bases). Germline values: CDR1 MNHEY, CDR2 SMNVEV (reference sequence). The CDR3 extends over 14 amino acids. Trimming took off 0 bases at V and 7 bases at J, with 12 bases between the two ends. Here the CDR3 reads CASSLSGAVIGYTF. CDR3 nucleotide sequence: TGTGCCAGCAGTTTATCGGGGGCAGTTATTGGCTACACCTTC.